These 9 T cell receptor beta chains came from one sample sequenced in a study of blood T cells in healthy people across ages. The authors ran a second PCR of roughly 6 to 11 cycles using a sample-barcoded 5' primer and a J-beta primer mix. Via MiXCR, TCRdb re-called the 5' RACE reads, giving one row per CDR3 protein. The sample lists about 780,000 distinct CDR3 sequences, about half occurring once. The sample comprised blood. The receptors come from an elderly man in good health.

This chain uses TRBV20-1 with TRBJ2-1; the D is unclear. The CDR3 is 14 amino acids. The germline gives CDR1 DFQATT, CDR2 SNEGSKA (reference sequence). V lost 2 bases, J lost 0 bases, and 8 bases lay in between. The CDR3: CSARRSSSYNEQFF. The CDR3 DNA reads TGCAGTGCTAGACGTAGCAGCTCCTACAATGAGCAGTTCTTC.

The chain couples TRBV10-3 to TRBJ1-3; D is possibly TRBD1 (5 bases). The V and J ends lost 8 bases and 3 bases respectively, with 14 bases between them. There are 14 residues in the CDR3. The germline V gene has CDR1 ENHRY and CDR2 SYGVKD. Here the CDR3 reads CAIDLGGSGNTIYF. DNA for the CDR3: TGTGCCATCGATTTGGGGGGAAGTGGAAACACCATATATTTT.

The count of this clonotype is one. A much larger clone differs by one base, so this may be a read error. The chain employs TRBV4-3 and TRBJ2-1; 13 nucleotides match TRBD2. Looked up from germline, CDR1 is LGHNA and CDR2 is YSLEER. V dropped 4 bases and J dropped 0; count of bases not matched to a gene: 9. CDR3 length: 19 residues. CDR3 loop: CASSRTSGRTVSSYNEQFF. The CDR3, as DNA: TGCGCCAGCAGCCGGACTAGCGGGAGAACTGTGAGCTCCTACAATGAGCAGTTCTTC.

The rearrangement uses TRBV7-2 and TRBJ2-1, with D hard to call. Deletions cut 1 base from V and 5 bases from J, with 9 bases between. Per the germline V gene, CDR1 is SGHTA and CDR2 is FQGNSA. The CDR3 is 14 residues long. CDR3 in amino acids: CASSLGYHDNEQFF. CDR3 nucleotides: TGTGCCAGCAGCTTAGGGTACCACGACAATGAGCAGTTCTTC.

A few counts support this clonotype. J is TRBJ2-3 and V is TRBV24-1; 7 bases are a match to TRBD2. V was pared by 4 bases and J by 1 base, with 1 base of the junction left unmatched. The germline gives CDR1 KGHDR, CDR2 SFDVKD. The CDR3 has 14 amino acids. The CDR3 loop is CATSDAGGTDTQYF. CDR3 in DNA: TGTGCCACCAGTGACGCGGGAGGCACAGATACGCAGTATTTT.

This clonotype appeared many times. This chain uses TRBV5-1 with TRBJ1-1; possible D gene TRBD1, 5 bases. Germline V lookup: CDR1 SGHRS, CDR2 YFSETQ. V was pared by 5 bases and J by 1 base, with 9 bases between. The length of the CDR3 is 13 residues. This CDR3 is CASRGVRNTEAFF. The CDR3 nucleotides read TGCGCCAGCAGAGGGGTGCGGAACACTGAAGCTTTCTTT.

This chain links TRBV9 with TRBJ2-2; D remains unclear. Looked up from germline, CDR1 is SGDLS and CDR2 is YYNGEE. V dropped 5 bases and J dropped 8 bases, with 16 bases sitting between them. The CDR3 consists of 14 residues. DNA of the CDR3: TGTGCCAGCAGTGTCCGGCAAGGGATGGGGGAGCTGTTTTTT. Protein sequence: CASSVRQGMGELFF.

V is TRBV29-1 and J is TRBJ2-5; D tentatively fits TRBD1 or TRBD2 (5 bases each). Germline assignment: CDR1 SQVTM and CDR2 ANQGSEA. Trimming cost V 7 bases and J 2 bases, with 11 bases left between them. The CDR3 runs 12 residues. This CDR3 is CSAGTNQETQYF. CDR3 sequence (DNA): TGCAGCGCCGGGACCAATCAAGAGACCCAGTACTTC. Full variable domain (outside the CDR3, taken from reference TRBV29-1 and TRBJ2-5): SAVISQKPSRDICQRGTSLTIQCQVDSQVTMMFWYRQQPGQSLTLIATANQGSEATYESGFVIDKFPISRPNLTFSTLTVSNMSPEDSSIYLCSAGTNQETQYFGPGTRLLVL.

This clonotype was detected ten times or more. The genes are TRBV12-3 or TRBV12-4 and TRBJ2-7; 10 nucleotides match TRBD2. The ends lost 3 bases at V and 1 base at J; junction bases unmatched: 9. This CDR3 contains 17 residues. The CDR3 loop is CASSFSLAGARSYEQYF. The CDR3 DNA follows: TGTGCCAGCAGTTTCTCTCTAGCGGGAGCCAGGTCCTACGAGCAGTACTTC.